This TCR beta chain was documented in a study of blood T cell repertoires in COVID-19. The overall study: There were acute and convalescent COVID-19 samples, and they came from the United States, Italy and Spain. T cells, B-cell-depleted T cells, or PBMCs provided the cDNA or gDNA that served as material.

V lost 4 bases, J lost 8 bases, and 16 bases lay in between. Per the germline V gene, CDR1 is LGHDT and CDR2 is YNNKEL (reference sequence). The CDR3 runs 14 residues. In the authors' workflow: Scientists estimated how many nucleated cells there were by amplifying reference gene primers. Sequenced by immunoSEQ multiplex PCR; TCRdb stores in-frame clones only, minus some. The V and J calls and clone size are taken from that table; D and trimming were inferred from the DNA. The sample has roughly 72,000 clones, about four fifths seen once. This chain connects TRBV3-1 (or the pseudogene TRBV3-2) to TRBJ2-3, with TRBD1 as a possible D gene (5 bases). Sequenced: peripheral blood. The TCR originated in a man in his 70s who had recovered from COVID-19. The CDR3 nucleotides are TGTGCCAGCAGCCGATTGGGGCTAGACCGTACGCAGTATTTT. Its protein is CASSRLGLDRTQYF.